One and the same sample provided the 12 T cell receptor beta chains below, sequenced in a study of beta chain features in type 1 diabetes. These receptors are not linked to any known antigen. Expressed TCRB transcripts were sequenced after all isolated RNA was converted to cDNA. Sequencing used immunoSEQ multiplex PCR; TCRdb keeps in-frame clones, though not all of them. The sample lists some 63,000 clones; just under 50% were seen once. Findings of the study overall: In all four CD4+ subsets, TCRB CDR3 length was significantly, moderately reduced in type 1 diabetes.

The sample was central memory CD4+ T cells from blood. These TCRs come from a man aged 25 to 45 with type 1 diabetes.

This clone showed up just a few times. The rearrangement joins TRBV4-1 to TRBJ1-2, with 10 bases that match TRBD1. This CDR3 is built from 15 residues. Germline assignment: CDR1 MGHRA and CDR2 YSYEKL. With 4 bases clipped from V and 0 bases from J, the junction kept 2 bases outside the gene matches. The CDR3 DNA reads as TGCGCCAGCAGCCGGGGACAGGGGCCTAACTATGGCTACACCTTC. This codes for CASSRGQGPNYGYTF.

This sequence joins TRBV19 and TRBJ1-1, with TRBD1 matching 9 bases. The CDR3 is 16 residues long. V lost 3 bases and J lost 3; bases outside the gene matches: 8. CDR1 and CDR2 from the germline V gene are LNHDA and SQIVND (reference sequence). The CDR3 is CASSIGGTGTDTEAFF. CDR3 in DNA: TGTGCCAGTAGTATCGGGGGGACAGGGACGGACACTGAAGCTTTCTTT.

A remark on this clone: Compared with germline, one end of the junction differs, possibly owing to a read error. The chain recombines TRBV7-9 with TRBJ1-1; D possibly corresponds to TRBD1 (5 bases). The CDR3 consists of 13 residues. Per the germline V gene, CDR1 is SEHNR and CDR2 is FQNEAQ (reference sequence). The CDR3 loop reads CASSRGGNAEAFF. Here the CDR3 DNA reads TGTGCCAGCAGCCGCGGGGGGAACGCTGAAGCTTTCTTT.

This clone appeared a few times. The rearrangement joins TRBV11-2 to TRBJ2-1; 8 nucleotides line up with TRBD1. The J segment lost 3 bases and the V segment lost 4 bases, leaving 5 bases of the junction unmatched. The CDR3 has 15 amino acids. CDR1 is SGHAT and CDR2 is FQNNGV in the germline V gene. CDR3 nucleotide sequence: TGTGCCAGCAGCTCCGGGACAGGACGCTACAATGAGCAGTTCTTC. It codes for CASSSGTGRYNEQFF.

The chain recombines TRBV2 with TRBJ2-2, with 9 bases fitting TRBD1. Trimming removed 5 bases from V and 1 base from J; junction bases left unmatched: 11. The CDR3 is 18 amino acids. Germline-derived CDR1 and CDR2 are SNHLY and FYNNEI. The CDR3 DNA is TGTGCCAGCAGTCTCCTTCGGGACAGGGCTAGGAACACCGGGGAGCTGTTTTTT. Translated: CASSLLRDRARNTGELFF.

The CDR3 DNA is TGCGCCAGCAGCTCCCAAGGGGACACTGAAGCTTTCTTT. Translation gives CASSSQGDTEAFF. The chain recombines TRBV5-1 with TRBJ1-1; D possibly corresponds to TRBD1 (5 bases). Trimming shortened V by 3 bases and J by 3 bases, and 9 bases separated the two germline ends. CDR1 and CDR2 (germline): SGHRS, YFSETQ. The CDR3 loop spans 13 amino acids.

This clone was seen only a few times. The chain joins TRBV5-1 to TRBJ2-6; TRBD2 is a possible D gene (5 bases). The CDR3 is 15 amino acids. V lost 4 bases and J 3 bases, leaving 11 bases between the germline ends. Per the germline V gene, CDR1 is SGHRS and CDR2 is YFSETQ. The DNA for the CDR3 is TGCGCCAGCAGCGAGGGATCCAATGGGGCCAACGTCCTGACTTTC. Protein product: CASSEGSNGANVLTF.

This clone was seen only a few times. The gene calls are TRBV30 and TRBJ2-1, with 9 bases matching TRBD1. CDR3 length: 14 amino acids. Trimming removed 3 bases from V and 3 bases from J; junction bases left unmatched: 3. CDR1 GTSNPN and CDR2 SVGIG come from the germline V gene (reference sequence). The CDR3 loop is CAWSPGQGYNEQFF. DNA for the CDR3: TGTGCCTGGAGCCCGGGACAGGGCTACAATGAGCAGTTCTTC.

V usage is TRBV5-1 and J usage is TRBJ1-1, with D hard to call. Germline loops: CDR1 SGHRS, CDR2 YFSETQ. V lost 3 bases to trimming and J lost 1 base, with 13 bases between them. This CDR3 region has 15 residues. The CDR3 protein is CASSSSLRSNTEAFF. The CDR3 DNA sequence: TGCGCCAGCAGCTCGAGCCTCAGGTCGAACACTGAAGCTTTCTTT.

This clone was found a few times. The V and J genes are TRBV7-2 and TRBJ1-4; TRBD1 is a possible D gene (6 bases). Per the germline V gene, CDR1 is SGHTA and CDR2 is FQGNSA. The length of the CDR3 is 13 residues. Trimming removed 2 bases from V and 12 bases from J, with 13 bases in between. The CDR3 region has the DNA TGTGCCAGCAGCTTATTAGTACAGGGTGAACTGTTTTTT. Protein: CASSLLVQGELFF.

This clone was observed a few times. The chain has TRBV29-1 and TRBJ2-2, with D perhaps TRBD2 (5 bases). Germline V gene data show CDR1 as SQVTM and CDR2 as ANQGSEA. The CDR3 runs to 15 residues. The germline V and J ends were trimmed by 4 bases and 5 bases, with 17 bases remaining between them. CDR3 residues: CSVGAVASLTGELFF. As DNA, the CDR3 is TGCAGCGTTGGGGCAGTTGCTAGCCTGACCGGGGAGCTGTTTTTT.

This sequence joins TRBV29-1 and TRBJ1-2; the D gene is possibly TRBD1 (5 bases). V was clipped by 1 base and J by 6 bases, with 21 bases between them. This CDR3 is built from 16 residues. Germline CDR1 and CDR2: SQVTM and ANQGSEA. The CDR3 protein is CSVEGARTHPGDGYTF. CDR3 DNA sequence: TGCAGCGTTGAAGGGGCCCGGACTCATCCGGGGGATGGCTACACCTTC.